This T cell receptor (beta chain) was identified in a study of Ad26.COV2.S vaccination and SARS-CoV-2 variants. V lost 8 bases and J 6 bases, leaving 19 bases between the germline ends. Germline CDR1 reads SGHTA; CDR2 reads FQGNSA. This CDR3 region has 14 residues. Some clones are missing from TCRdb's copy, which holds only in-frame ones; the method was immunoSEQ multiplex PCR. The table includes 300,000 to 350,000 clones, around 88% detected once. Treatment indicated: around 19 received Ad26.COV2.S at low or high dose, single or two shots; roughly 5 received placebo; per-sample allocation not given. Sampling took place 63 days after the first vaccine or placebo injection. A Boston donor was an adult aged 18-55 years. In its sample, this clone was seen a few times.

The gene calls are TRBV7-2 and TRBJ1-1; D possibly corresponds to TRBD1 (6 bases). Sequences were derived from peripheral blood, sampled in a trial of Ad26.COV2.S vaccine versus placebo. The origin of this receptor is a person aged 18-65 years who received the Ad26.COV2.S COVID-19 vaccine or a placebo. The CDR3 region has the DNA TGTGCCAGCCGGGCGCAGGGGTTGATAGCTGAAGCTTTCTTT. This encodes CASRAQGLIAEAFF.